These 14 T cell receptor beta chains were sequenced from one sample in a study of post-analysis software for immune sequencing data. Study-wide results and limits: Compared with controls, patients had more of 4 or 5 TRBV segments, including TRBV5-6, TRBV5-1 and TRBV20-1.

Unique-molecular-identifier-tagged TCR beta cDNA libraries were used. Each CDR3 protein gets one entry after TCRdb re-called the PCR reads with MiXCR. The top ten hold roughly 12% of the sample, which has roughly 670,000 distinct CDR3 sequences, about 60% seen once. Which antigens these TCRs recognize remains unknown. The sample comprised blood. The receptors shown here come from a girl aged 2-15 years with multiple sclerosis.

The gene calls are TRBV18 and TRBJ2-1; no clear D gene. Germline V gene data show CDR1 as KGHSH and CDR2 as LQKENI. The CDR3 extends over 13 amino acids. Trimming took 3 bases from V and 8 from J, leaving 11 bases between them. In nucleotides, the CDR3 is TGTGCCAGCTCACCGGGTGGTTGGGATGAGCAGTTCTTC. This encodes CASSPGGWDEQFF.

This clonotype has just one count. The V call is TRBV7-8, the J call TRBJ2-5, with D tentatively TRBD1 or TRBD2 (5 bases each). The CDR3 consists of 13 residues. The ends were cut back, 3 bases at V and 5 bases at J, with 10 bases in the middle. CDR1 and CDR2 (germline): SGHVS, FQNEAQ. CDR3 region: CASSFRGDETQYF. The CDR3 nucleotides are TGTGCCAGCAGCTTTAGAGGGGACGAGACCCAGTACTTC.

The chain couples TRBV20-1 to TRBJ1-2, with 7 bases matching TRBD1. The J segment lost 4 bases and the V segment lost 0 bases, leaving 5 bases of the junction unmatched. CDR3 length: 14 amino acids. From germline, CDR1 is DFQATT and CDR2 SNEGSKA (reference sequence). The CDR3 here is CSAREQGVGYGYTF. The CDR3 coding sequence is TGCAGTGCTAGAGAGCAGGGGGTGGGCTATGGCTACACCTTC.

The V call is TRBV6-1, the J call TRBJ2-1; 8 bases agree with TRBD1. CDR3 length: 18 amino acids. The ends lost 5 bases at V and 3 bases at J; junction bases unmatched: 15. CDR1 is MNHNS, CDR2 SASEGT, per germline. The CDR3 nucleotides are TGTGCCAGCAGTCCCTCTGGTCCGGGACAGGAGGGCTACAATGAGCAGTTCTTC. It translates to CASSPSGPGQEGYNEQFF.

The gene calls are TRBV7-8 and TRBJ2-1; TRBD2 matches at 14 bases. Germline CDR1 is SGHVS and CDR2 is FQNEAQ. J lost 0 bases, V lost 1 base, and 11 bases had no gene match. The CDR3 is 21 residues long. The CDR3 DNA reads TGTGCCAGCAGCTTAGAACGTCCGGGACTAGCGGGGGTTCACTCCTACAATGAGCAGTTCTTC. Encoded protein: CASSLERPGLAGVHSYNEQFF. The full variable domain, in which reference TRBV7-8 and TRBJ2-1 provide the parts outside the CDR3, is GAGVSQSPRYKVAKRGQDVALRCDPISGHVSLFWYQQALGQGPEFLTYFQNEAQLDKSGLPSDRFFAERPEGSVSTLKIQRTQQEDSAVYLCASSLERPGLAGVHSYNEQFFGPGTRLTVL.

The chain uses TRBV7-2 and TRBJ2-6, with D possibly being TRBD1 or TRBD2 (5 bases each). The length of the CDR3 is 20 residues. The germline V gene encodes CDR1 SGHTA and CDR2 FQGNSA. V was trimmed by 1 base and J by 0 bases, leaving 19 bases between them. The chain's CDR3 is CASSLGLTGTVSSGANVLTF. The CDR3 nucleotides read TGTGCCAGCAGCTTAGGCCTCACCGGGACGGTTAGCTCTGGGGCCAACGTCCTGACTTTC.

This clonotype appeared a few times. Here the CDR3 reads CATDAGLEQGEQFF. CDR3 sequence (DNA): TGTGCCACCGACGCGGGACTAGAGCAGGGTGAGCAGTTCTTC. The genes are TRBV7-9 and TRBJ2-1; 8 bases are shared with TRBD2. Germline V gene data show CDR1 as SEHNR and CDR2 as FQNEAQ (reference sequence). Unmatched junction bases numbered 14, after V lost 10 bases and J lost 9 bases. The CDR3 spans 14 residues.

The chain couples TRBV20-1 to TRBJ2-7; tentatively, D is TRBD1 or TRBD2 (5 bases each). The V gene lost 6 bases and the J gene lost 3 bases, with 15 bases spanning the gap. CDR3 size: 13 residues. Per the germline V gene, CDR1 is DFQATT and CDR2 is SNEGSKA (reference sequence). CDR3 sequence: CSATDGTFYEQYF. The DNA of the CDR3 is TGCAGTGCCACAGATGGGACCTTCTACGAGCAGTACTTC.

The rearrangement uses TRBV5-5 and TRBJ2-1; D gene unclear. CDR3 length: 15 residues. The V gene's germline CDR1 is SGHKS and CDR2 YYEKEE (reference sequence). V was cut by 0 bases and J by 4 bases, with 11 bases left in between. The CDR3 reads CASSLGAEPYNEQFF. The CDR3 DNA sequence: TGTGCCAGCAGCTTGGGTGCGGAGCCGTACAATGAGCAGTTCTTC.

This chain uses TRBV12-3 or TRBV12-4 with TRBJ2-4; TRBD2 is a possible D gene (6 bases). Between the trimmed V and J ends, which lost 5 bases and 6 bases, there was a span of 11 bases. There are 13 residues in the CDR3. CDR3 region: CASSEPGVNIQYF. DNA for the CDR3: TGTGCCAGCAGTGAACCGGGGGTAAACATTCAGTACTTC.

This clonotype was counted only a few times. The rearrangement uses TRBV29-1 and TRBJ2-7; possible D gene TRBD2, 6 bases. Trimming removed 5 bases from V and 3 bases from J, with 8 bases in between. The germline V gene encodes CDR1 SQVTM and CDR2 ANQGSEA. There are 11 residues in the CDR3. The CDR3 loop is CSVRGVYEQYF. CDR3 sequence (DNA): TGCAGCGTTCGCGGGGTCTACGAGCAGTACTTC.

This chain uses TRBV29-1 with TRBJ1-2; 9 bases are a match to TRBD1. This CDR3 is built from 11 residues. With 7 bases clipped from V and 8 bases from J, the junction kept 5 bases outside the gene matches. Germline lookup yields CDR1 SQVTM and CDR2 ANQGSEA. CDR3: CSENRGPGYTF. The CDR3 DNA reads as TGCAGCGAGAACAGGGGGCCCGGCTACACCTTC.

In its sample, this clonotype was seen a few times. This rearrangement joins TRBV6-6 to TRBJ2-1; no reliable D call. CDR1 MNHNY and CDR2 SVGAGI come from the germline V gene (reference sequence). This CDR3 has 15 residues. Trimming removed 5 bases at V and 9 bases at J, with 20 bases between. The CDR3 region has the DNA TGTGCCAGCAGTCCGTGGCAGGAAGAGGTGCGTGAGCAGTTCTTC. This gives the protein CASSPWQEEVREQFF.

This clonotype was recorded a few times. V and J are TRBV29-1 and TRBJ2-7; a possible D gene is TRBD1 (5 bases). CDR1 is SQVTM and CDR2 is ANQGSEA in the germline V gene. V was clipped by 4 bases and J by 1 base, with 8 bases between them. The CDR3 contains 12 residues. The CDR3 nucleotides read TGCAGCGTTGGACAGTCTTCCTACGAGCAGTACTTC. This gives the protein CSVGQSSYEQYF.